What follows describes a single T cell receptor (beta chain). Its antigen is still unknown. It has no much larger one-base neighbor in the sample; base qualities were not kept. Using the deep immunoSEQ assay, multiplex PCR amplified TCR CDR3 regions from genomic DNA. Genomic DNA extracted from each cell subset was distributed evenly over all wells of several immunoSEQ 96-well plates, and each plate served as one replicate. For sorted subsets, 200 to 250 ng of genomic DNA, equivalent to some 33,000 T cell genomes, went into each replicate PCR. Purified libraries were quantified with a Qubit 3.0 fluorometer, sized on a Bioanalyzer 2100, and re-quantified with the KAPA Library Quantification kit. A separate single-read 150-cycle Illumina NextSeq 550 flow cell was used to sequence each immunoSEQ 96-well plate. The published analysis was carried out like this. Because the immunoSEQ output included only junctional sequences and no quality scores, the filtering could not be the same as the filtering used for full-length reads. To assign V/J genes and CDR3, sequences were annotated using PyIR, a Python wrapper for IgBLAST v1.9, with IMGT germline references. Reads were filtered out if the reads had weak V/J assignments (E-value above 1e-6), no CDR3, stop codons, out-of-frame junctions, or ambiguous translated residues. A V3J clonotype was defined by an identical inferred V gene, J gene, and CDR3 amino acid sequence. To compute the percentage overlap between repertoires, the number of shared unique clonotypes was divided by the size of the smaller repertoire. Repertoire richness was assessed with RTK rarefaction, the Chao1 estimator, and Recon v2.1 estimates of unobserved clonotypes. Generation probabilities for all TCRbeta clonotypes obtained by the gDNA method from a handful of donors were computed using OLGA. This immuneACCESS table, as held by TCRdb, lists in-frame sequences with V and J called but not all clones. Of the missing ones, under half trace to an unresolved V gene in checked studies; the others have no known cause. The DNA was the basis for D and trimming; V, J and clone size are from that table. The sample table shows over 800,000 clones, and about 92% are seen once. Clones ranked in the top ten supply around 24% of the sample.

CD8 naive samples were obtained by positive selection for CCR7 among CD45RO-negative cells, yielding a CD45RA+CCR7+ population from which TemRA cells were excluded. Healthy HIV-negative adults with no recently reported acute infections or vaccinations were included as donors. Every donor was a Caucasian adult residing in Nashville, Tennessee, USA. Blood was obtained by leukapheresis, after which PBMCs were separated by Ficoll-Histopaque density gradient centrifugation and cryopreserved in liquid nitrogen vapor phase. Purity and quantity of every magnetically sorted T cell population were checked by analytical flow cytometry. Each sorted fraction had its genomic DNA isolated and then quantified by UV absorbance on a Nanodrop 2000c. The entry originates in a study of shared clonotypes between healthy human individuals (dated by TCRdb to 2019 to 2021). For the wider study: The cohort comprised a couple of women and a few men aged 18 to 49 years. Between about 0.85 and 9.5 billion PBMCs per donor were obtained by leukapheresis. To estimate repertoire size and how much clonotype sharing occurs between individuals, the study deeply sequenced the blood TCR repertoires of about 5 healthy adults. To increase sequencing depth and limit assay-specific biases, TCR repertoire library preparation and sequencing were carried out by different laboratories using diverse techniques. For each donor, three plates each were used for CD4 naive and CD4 memory, two plates were used for CD8 naive, and one plate was used for CD8 memory. Broader findings and caveats from the paper: Naive subsets generally had larger estimated clonotype richness than memory subsets did. Rarefaction of sorted-subset datasets indicated incomplete sequencing despite the large sequencing depth. Sampling was limited to blood, and TCR repertoires in tissue likely differ from TCR repertoires in blood. Across a few donors, roughly 5.1% of naive CD4, roughly 3.4% of naive CD8, approximately 2.5% of memory CD4, and approximately 0.4% of memory CD8 clonotypes were shared. Because the study included only a small number of donors, the genetic and exposure-history diversity represented was limited. Pairwise subsampling indicated that sequencing depth was expected to affect the degree of clonotype sharing among donors. Compared with non-shared clonotypes, the clonotypes found in all four sorted-subset donors had higher generation probabilities.

V drops 6 bases and J drops 7 bases, leaving 9 bases in between. The germline V gene (reference sequence) sets CDR1 to LNHDA and CDR2 to SQIVND. Taken from cysteine to phenylalanine, the CDR3 has 11 residues. This entry keeps only the CDR3 DNA: 33 bases, framed from base 1. The TCR originated in a man aged 30-40 years in good health. Sequenced material: naive CD8+ T cells sorted from blood. The cell subset or site label corresponds to: CD45RA+CCR7+. Recombination joined TRBV19 with TRBJ1-1; the D gene is unclear. The DNA sequence is given as TGTGCCAGTAGGGCCTTCGGTGAAGCTTTCTTT. Translated, it gives CASRAFGEAFF.